These 28 T cell receptor beta chains share one sample of origin, sequenced in a study of T-cell reconstitution after alpha-beta-depleted transplantation in children. It was with unique molecular identifiers that the TCRbeta library was prepared. MiXCR was run by TCRdb on the PCR reads, yielding one entry per CDR3 protein. The data show about 160,000 distinct CDR3 sequences, around 10% seen once. The sample was PBMCs, taken before TCRalphabeta/CD19-depleted stem cell transplant. The receptors come from a boy aged 2 to 9 with acute myeloid leukemia, due to receive a stem cell transplant.

There are many counts of this clonotype. This chain joins TRBV4-1 and TRBJ1-1; D not certain. V was pared by 0 bases and J by 4 bases, with 9 bases between. Germline CDR1 and CDR2: MGHRA and YSYEKL. This CDR3 spans 14 amino acids. The CDR3 bases are TGCGCCAGCAGCCAAGAGGGTCGAGTCACTGAAGCTTTCTTT. Translation gives CASSQEGRVTEAFF.

Ten or more counts support this clonotype. J is TRBJ2-7 and V is TRBV7-2; D is possibly TRBD1 (6 bases). V lost 1 base, J lost 9 bases, and 10 bases lay in between. Germline V gives CDR1 SGHTA, CDR2 FQGNSA. The CDR3 contains 12 residues. CDR3: CASSLVQGGQYF. CDR3 in DNA: TGTGCCAGCAGCTTAGTACAGGGTGGGCAGTACTTC.

The sample holds one count of this clonotype. The chain is built from TRBV10-3 and TRBJ1-4; 12 bases align to TRBD1. Germline V gene data show CDR1 as ENHRY and CDR2 as SYGVKD. The CDR3 spans 17 residues. V trimming: 4 bases; J trimming: 6 bases; junction bases outside the gene matches: 9. DNA for the CDR3: TGTGCCATCAGTGTAGTCTCGGGACAGGGGGCTGATGAAAAACTGTTTTTT. The encoded protein is CAISVVSGQGADEKLFF.

This clonotype was detected ten times or more. V usage is TRBV7-2 and J usage is TRBJ1-5, with TRBD1 identical over 8 bases. Losses at the gene ends were 1 base for V and 4 bases for J; bases not matched to a gene: 3. Germline V gives CDR1 SGHTA, CDR2 FQGNSA. The CDR3 is 15 residues long. CDR3 region: CASSLEQGGNQPQHF. CDR3 bases: TGTGCCAGCAGCTTAGAACAGGGGGGGAATCAGCCCCAGCATTTT.

This clonotype was counted between two and nine times. The chain employs TRBV28 and TRBJ2-3, with 9 bases matching TRBD2. V lost 3 bases, J lost 5 bases, and 6 bases stayed unmatched. Germline-derived CDR1 and CDR2 are MDHEN and SYDVKM. This CDR3 is built from 15 residues. This chain's CDR3 is CASSFRREGRDTQYF. The CDR3 DNA follows: TGTGCCAGCAGTTTCCGGCGGGAGGGCAGAGATACGCAGTATTTT. The entire variable domain, with the rest obtained from reference TRBV28 and TRBJ2-3, is as follows: DVKVTQSSRYLVKRTGEKVFLECVQDMDHENMFWYRQDPGLGLRLIYFSYDVKMKEKGDIPEGYSVSREKKERFSLILESASTNQTSMYLCASSFRREGRDTQYFGPGTRLTVL.

This clonotype showed up many times. The rearrangement uses TRBV10-3 and TRBJ2-5, with D possibly matching TRBD2 (6 bases). The CDR3 is 15 residues long. Germline V gives CDR1 ENHRY, CDR2 SYGVKD. V lost 0 bases and J 3 bases, leaving 11 bases between the germline ends. CDR3 protein: CAISESLDYEETQYF. The CDR3 region has the DNA TGTGCCATCAGTGAGTCCTTGGACTACGAAGAGACCCAGTACTTC.

This clonotype was seen more than once but under ten times. V and J are TRBV6-1 and TRBJ2-7; D call uncertain. The V and J ends lost 2 bases and 0 bases respectively, with 5 bases between them. Germline V CDR1 and CDR2: MNHNS, SASEGT. The CDR3 has 13 residues. The CDR3 nucleotides read TGTGCCAGCAGTGAAACGAGCTCCTACGAGCAGTACGTC. Protein product: CASSETSSYEQYV.

As concerns this clonotype: A single base separates this from a much larger clone, so it may be a read error. The chain carries TRBV20-1 and TRBJ1-5, with TRBD1 as a possible D gene (5 bases). CDR1 DFQATT and CDR2 SNEGSKA come from the germline V gene (reference sequence). CDR3 size: 14 residues. The V end was cut by 1 base, the J end by 9 bases, with 16 bases between. CDR3 residues: CSARGPGAYRPQHF. CDR3 nucleotides: TGCAGTGCTAGAGGCCCCGGGGCTTATCGGCCCCAGCATTTT.

Concerning this clonotype itself: A read error may explain this, as a much larger clone is one base away. V usage is TRBV4-1 and J usage is TRBJ2-5; possibly TRBD1 for D (6 bases). The CDR3 has 15 amino acids. Germline lookup yields CDR1 MGHRA and CDR2 YSYEKL. The V and J ends lost 1 base and 6 bases respectively, with 15 bases between them. The CDR3 bases are TGCGCCAGCAGCCAAGGTCGGACAGTCGGGCAGACCCAGTACTTC. Translation gives CASSQGRTVGQTQYF.

This clonotype was seen repeatedly, ten times or more. This chain links TRBV28 with TRBJ2-7, with 9 bases identical to TRBD1. V lost 6 bases, J lost 4 bases, and 10 bases stayed unmatched. This CDR3 is 15 amino acids long. Germline values: CDR1 MDHEN, CDR2 SYDVKM. The CDR3, as DNA: TGTGCCAGCAGCCCCGGGACAGGGAGATCATACGAGCAGTACTTC. It translates to CASSPGTGRSYEQYF.

This clonotype was observed at least ten times. V is TRBV5-1 and J is TRBJ2-5; D perhaps matches TRBD1 (5 bases). This CDR3 is 13 amino acids long. The germline V gene has CDR1 SGHRS and CDR2 YFSETQ. Trimming left V 3 bases short and J 3 bases short, with 9 bases between. The CDR3 nucleotides read TGCGCCAGCAGCTACGACAGAGAAGAGACCCAGTACTTC. As protein: CASSYDREETQYF.

In its sample, this clonotype was seen many times. This chain joins TRBV5-5 and TRBJ2-6; TRBD1 is a possible D gene (5 bases). The V gene's germline CDR1 is SGHKS and CDR2 YYEKEE (reference sequence). The CDR3 runs 17 residues. Trimming pared 1 base from V and 4 bases from J, leaving 15 bases between. The CDR3 spells CASSLWGRGAGANVLTF. CDR3 nucleotide sequence: TGTGCCAGCAGCTTGTGGGGTCGTGGGGCCGGGGCCAACGTCCTGACTTTC.

This clonotype appeared many times. The V call is TRBV20-1, the J call TRBJ1-5, with TRBD1 matching over 10 bases. The CDR3 spans 14 residues. V lost 6 bases, J lost 3 bases, and 5 bases stayed unmatched. CDR1 and CDR2 (germline): DFQATT, SNEGSKA (reference sequence). The CDR3 reads CSAAGTGDNQPQHF. DNA of the CDR3: TGCAGTGCCGCCGGGACAGGGGACAATCAGCCCCAGCATTTT.

Ten or more counts support this clonotype. The CDR3 loop reads CASSHGNTEAFF. CDR3 bases: TGCGCCAGCAGCCACGGGAACACTGAAGCTTTCTTT. The chain employs TRBV4-1 and TRBJ1-1; D is undetermined. V lost 3 bases and J 1 base, leaving 3 bases between the germline ends. Germline CDR1 is MGHRA and CDR2 is YSYEKL. The CDR3 consists of 12 residues.

This clonotype has a count of ten or more. The DNA for the CDR3 is TGTGCCAGCAGCCAAGAAGAGGCGGCTTCCCATGAGCAGTTCTTC. Protein product: CASSQEEAASHEQFF. The V and J genes are TRBV4-2 and TRBJ2-1; D not resolved. The V end was cut by 0 bases, the J end by 8 bases, with 14 bases between. The germline V gene encodes CDR1 LGHNA and CDR2 YNFKEQ. CDR3 length: 15 residues.

This clonotype was detected many times. The chain couples TRBV12-3 or TRBV12-4 to TRBJ2-3, with D maybe TRBD2 (7 bases). Trimming took off 4 bases at V and 5 bases at J, with 13 bases between the two ends. The CDR3 loop spans 14 amino acids. Here the CDR3 DNA reads TGTGCCAGCAGTTGGGGGGGGGCAGGAGATACGCAGTATTTT. Its translation is CASSWGGAGDTQYF.

This clonotype was observed many times. CDR3 loop: CASSQASRDNSPLHF. In DNA, the CDR3 is TGTGCCAGCAGCCAAGCGTCCAGGGATAATTCACCCCTCCACTTT. This chain uses TRBV4-2 with TRBJ1-6; weak D call: TRBD1 (5 bases). The length of the CDR3 is 15 residues. Germline assignment: CDR1 LGHNA and CDR2 YNFKEQ. With 1 base removed from V and 5 bases from J, the gap between germline ends came to 9 bases.

This clonotype has a count of ten or more. The chain is built from TRBV2 and TRBJ1-2, with D maybe TRBD1 (5 bases). There are 13 residues in the CDR3. Germline V gene lookup returns CDR1 SNHLY and CDR2 FYNNEI. V shed 4 bases and J shed 4 bases, with 10 bases lying between them. CDR3 amino acids: CASSVTVSYGYTF. CDR3 nucleotide sequence: TGTGCCAGCAGTGTGACAGTTAGCTATGGCTACACCTTC.

This clonotype was found many times. The rearrangement joins TRBV3-1 to TRBJ2-5, with no clear D. The length of the CDR3 is 13 residues. Trimming took 0 bases from V and 7 from J, leaving 9 bases between them. Germline V CDR1 and CDR2: LGHDT, YNNKEL (reference sequence). This CDR3 reads CASSQDNHRTQYF. CDR3 bases: TGTGCCAGCAGCCAAGACAACCATAGGACCCAGTACTTC.

This clonotype was seen many times. The chain employs TRBV15 and TRBJ2-7; weak D call: TRBD1 (5 bases). In germline, CDR1 is LNHNV, CDR2 YYDKDF (reference sequence). V was clipped by 0 bases and J by 4 bases, with 13 bases between them. CDR3 length: 15 amino acids. This CDR3 reads CATSRDIGRDYEQYV. CDR3 nucleotides: TGTGCCACCAGCAGAGATATCGGCAGGGATTACGAGCAGTACGTC.

V and J are TRBV6-1 and TRBJ1-5; D is perhaps TRBD1 (6 bases). This CDR3 contains 18 residues. Per the germline V gene, CDR1 is MNHNS and CDR2 is SASEGT. V lost 7 bases and J lost 0, with 22 bases in between. CDR3 sequence (DNA): TGTGCCAGCACCCCCTTTTTGCTGGGGGCAGATAGCAATCAGCCCCAGCATTTT. It translates to CASTPFLLGADSNQPQHF.

This clonotype was detected ten times or more. The CDR3 DNA reads TGTGCCACCAGATCGGGACTAACCAGGCTCGCATTGAACACTGAAGCTTTCTTT. Translated: CATRSGLTRLALNTEAFF. V is TRBV15 and J is TRBJ1-1, with D perhaps matching TRBD1 (5 bases). The CDR3 consists of 18 residues. Germline V gives CDR1 LNHNV, CDR2 YYDKDF (reference sequence). Trimming stripped 6 bases from V and 0 bases from J, with 23 bases between.

This clonotype has a count of ten or more. The V call is TRBV6-1, the J call TRBJ1-4, with 7 bases identical to TRBD1. Germline CDR1 MNHNS, CDR2 SASEGT. The CDR3 is 14 amino acids. The V segment lost 6 bases and the J segment 3 bases; nucleotides outside the gene matches: 4. The CDR3 nucleotides read TGTGCCAGCAGGCGACAGGGTGCTAATGAAAAACTGTTTTTT. Amino acid sequence: CASRRQGANEKLFF.

This clonotype has ten or more counts. This chain uses TRBV27 with TRBJ2-7; TRBD2 aligns across 16 bases. V dropped 6 bases and J dropped 4; count of bases not matched to a gene: 3. Germline V CDR1 and CDR2: MNHEY, SMNVEV (reference sequence). The CDR3 is 15 residues long. The CDR3 DNA reads TGTGCCAGCAGGGGACTAGCGGGAGGGCAGTACGAGCAGTACTTC. It specifies CASRGLAGGQYEQYF.

This clonotype was seen many times. This chain joins TRBV9 and TRBJ2-1; 7 bases line up with TRBD2. This CDR3 has 15 amino acids. The J segment lost 5 bases and the V segment lost 4 bases, leaving 9 bases of the junction unmatched. Germline CDR1 and CDR2: SGDLS and YYNGEE. The CDR3 DNA is TGTGCCAGCAGCATTCGAGAGCGGGGACACAATGAGCAGTTCTTC. Amino acids: CASSIRERGHNEQFF.

This chain connects TRBV28 to TRBJ2-2, with D unclear. V lost 0 bases, J lost 3 bases, and 8 bases lay in between. This CDR3 region has 15 residues. The germline CDR1 and CDR2 sequences are MDHEN and SYDVKM. The CDR3 sequence: CASSLWGRHTGELFF. In DNA, the CDR3 is TGTGCCAGCAGTTTATGGGGTAGGCACACCGGGGAGCTGTTTTTT. The full variable domain, its missing parts supplied by reference TRBV28 and TRBJ2-2, is DVKVTQSSRYLVKRTGEKVFLECVQDMDHENMFWYRQDPGLGLRLIYFSYDVKMKEKGDIPEGYSVSREKKERFSLILESASTNQTSMYLCASSLWGRHTGELFFGEGSRLTVL.

A note on this clonotype: This may be a read error: a much more frequent sequence differs by one nucleotide. V gene TRBV4-1 combines with J gene TRBJ2-6; D might be TRBD1 or TRBD2, each matching 5 bases. The germline V gene encodes CDR1 MGHRA and CDR2 YSYEKL. CDR3 length equals 16 residues. The CDR3: CASSQAGGAGANALTF. DNA of the CDR3: TGCGCCAGCAGCCAAGCTGGGGGAGCCGGGGCCAACGCCCTGACTTTC.

In this sample, this clonotype turned up many times. V is TRBV7-9 and J is TRBJ1-6, with TRBD1 matching over 9 bases. Germline CDR1 and CDR2: SEHNR and FQNEAQ (reference sequence). Germline trimming cut 5 bases from V and 10 bases from J; bases unmatched to any gene: 6. The CDR3 extends over 14 amino acids. CDR3 bases: TGTGCCAGCAGCCCGGACAGGGGAAACTCACCCCTCCACTTT. Translation gives CASSPDRGNSPLHF.